Listed below are T cell receptor beta chains from one sample, sequenced in a study of OX40 agonist ivuxolimab in advanced cancers. This table comes from immunoSEQ multiplex PCR, and its TCRdb copy is limited to in-frame clones, with some not included. Of around 91,000 clones in the sample, 75% to 90% were seen once. The sequencing here drew on CD4+ or CD8+ T cells sorted from blood, taken in a trial of the OX40 agonist ivuxolimab. These TCRs come from an adult with an advanced solid tumor such as melanoma, head and neck, liver or kidney cancer. Both conserved end residues are part of each CDR3. A D gene is named only where the DNA matches it firmly. Only some rows state a clone size, as once, few, many or a class for expanded clones.

clone size	D gene	J gene	V gene	CDR3 DNA	CDR3 protein
NA	TRBD2	TRBJ2-1	TRBV5-1	TGCGCCAGCAGCCCTGGGACTAGCGGCTACAATGAGCAGTTCTTC	CASSPGTSGYNEQFF
NA	NA	TRBJ2-5	TRBV5-1	TGCGCCAGCAGCTTCAACCCGGGACACCAAGAGACCCAGTACTTC	CASSFNPGHQETQYF
NA	NA	TRBJ1-4	TRBV6-5	TGTGCCAGCGGGGCCTCTCAGGGGCGCGGGGAAAAACTGTTTTTT	CASGASQGRGEKLFF
NA	NA	TRBJ1-2	TRBV5-1	TGCGCCAGCAGCGAACAAGGGGTGGGGAAGGGCTACACCTTC	CASSEQGVGKGYTF
NA	TRBD1	TRBJ1-6	TRBV7-9	TGTGCCAGCAGCCCCCGAGGGGACAGGTCCGGTCCACCCCTCCACTTT	CASSPRGDRSGPPLHF
NA	NA	TRBJ1-2	TRBV7-2	TGTGCCAGCAGCTCCCCAGGGACACCAACCTATGGCTACACCTTC	CASSSPGTPTYGYTF
NA	TRBD1	TRBJ1-5	TRBV27	TGTGCCAGCAGTCCCCTGGGGGGACAGGGGCGCAATCAGCCCCAGCATTTT	CASSPLGGQGRNQPQHF
NA	TRBD2	TRBJ2-3	TRBV7-3	TGTGCCAGCAGCTTTGGCGGGAGGAGGGATACGCAGTATTTT	CASSFGGRRDTQYF
NA	TRBD1	TRBJ1-2	TRBV6-5	TGTGCCAGCCTTAACAGGGGAGATGGCTACACCTTC	CASLNRGDGYTF
few	TRBD1	TRBJ1-5	TRBV6-1	TGTGCCAGCAGTGACCAGGGGGGCAATCAGCCCCAGCATTTT	CASSDQGGNQPQHF
NA	NA	TRBJ2-3	TRBV2	TGTGCCAGCACTTACACAGATACGCAGTATTTT	CASTYTDTQYF
NA	TRBD1	TRBJ1-2	TRBV5-5	TGTGCCAGCAGCTTGGGCAGGACAGGGGGCTATGGCTACACCTTC	CASSLGRTGGYGYTF
NA	NA	TRBJ2-1	TRBV11-3	TGTGCCAGCAGCCCAACCCACGGTGAGCAGTTCTTC	CASSPTHGEQFF